This T cell receptor (beta chain) was captured in a study of blood T cell repertoires in COVID-19. Study-level information: Acute and convalescent COVID-19 samples came from the United States, Italy and Spain. In each case, the material was cDNA or gDNA derived from T cells, B-cell-depleted T cells, or PBMCs.

This clone was observed once. Germline-derived CDR1 and CDR2 are SGHTA and FQGNSA. This CDR3 has 15 residues. J gave up 4 bases and V 4 bases, and 4 bases lay outside the gene matches. Authors' processing steps: Nucleated cell number was recorded as an estimate derived from reference gene primer amplification. Sequenced by immunoSEQ multiplex PCR; TCRdb stores in-frame clones only, minus some. From that table come the V and J calls and clone size; the DNA was used to work out D and trimming. The sample carries 87,000 or so clones, roughly 91% recorded once. The TCR was taken from an elderly woman with acute or convalescent COVID-19. The rearrangement uses TRBV7-2 and TRBJ2-7; 13 positions match TRBD2. Specimen: peripheral blood. In DNA, the CDR3 is TGTGCCAGCAGCTGGTTGGGACTAGCGGGATACGAGCAGTACTTC. It translates to CASSWLGLAGYEQYF.